This T cell receptor beta chain was captured by sequencing in a study of shared T cell receptors in the human thymus. Measured with immunoSEQ multiplex PCR; TCRdb has only the in-frame clones, and not every one. The sample has under 850,000 clones, over 75% seen once; the top ten hold about 0.01%. In addition, the sample was reused for a study of human thymus T cells. That paper notes: The source of the thymus tissue was resections taken during corrective heart surgery.

Sequenced sample: thymocytes. The receptor comes from a boy under two years old with a congenital heart defect.

CDR3 protein: CAWIGVSIQYF. The CDR3, as DNA: TGTGCCTGGATAGGGGTCTCGATTCAGTACTTC. The chain uses TRBV30 and TRBJ2-4; the D gene is possibly TRBD1 (5 bases). The CDR3 extends over 11 amino acids. Trimming took 4 bases from V and 10 from J, leaving 11 bases between them. Germline values: CDR1 GTSNPN, CDR2 SVGIG (reference sequence).